Here is one TCR beta chain with its context. The antigen is undetermined. This specimen belongs to a study of cytomegalovirus exposure and HLA in healthy donors. General study points: For TCR beta chains, V- and J-gene trimming was later linked to a missense DCLRE1C variant. Most TCR sequences were uncommon, yet certain public TCRs appeared in many donors.

PCR amplification relied on 60 Vbeta primers (plus 13 Jbeta primers). Data came from immunoSEQ multiplex PCR; TCRdb stores just in-frame clones and leaves some out. The sample carries about 130,000 clones, around 73% recorded once. The CDR3 has 15 amino acids. V lost 7 bases, J lost 3 bases, and 20 bases lay in between. Per the germline V gene, CDR1 is SGHNT and CDR2 is YYREEE (reference sequence). The sequencing sample was made of PBMCs. The clonotype originates from a female donor in good health and CMV-seronegative. The chain has TRBV5-4 and TRBJ2-7, with D perhaps TRBD1 (6 bases). The CDR3 region has the DNA TGTGCCAGCCTAGATCAGGGGAGCCCCAACTACGAGCAGTACTTC. As protein: CASLDQGSPNYEQYF.